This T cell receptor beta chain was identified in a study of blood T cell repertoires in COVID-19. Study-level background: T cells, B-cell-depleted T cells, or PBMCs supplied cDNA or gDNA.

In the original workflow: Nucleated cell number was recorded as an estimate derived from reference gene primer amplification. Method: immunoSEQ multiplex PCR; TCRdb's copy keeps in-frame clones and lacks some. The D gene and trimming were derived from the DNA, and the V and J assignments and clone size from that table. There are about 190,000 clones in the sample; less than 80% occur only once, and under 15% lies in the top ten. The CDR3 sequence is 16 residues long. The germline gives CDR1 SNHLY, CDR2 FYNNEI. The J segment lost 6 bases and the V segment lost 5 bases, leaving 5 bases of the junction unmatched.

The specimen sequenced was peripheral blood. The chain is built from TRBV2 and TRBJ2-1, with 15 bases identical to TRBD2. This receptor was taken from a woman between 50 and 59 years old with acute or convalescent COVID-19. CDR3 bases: TGTGCCAGCAGTAGGCCGGGACTAGCGGGAGGCAATGAGCAGTTCTTC. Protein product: CASSRPGLAGGNEQFF.